This TCR beta chain originates from a study of beta chain features in type 1 diabetes. The whole isolated RNA underwent reverse transcription, so sequencing captured expressed TCRB transcripts. The read count averaged around 3.6 million across naive, central memory and regulatory T cell samples. Measured with immunoSEQ multiplex PCR; TCRdb has only the in-frame clones, and not every one. The sample consists of about 9,400 clones, approximately 78% of them appearing once. To note about this clone: Its antigen is not identified.

V lost 5 bases, J lost 6 bases, and 12 bases stayed unmatched. Germline CDR1 reads GTSNPN; CDR2 reads SVGIG (reference sequence). The CDR3 has 15 residues. Study-wide results and caveats: These data did not resolve whether HLA type affects TCRB rearrangement.

This sequence joins TRBV30 and TRBJ2-7, with 11 bases aligning to TRBD2. The origin of this receptor is a woman younger than 30 in good health. Material for sequencing was Tregs from blood. CDR3 in DNA: TGTGCCTGGTATAACTCACTAGCGGGAGTCCCCGAGCAGTACTTC. This sequence encodes CAWYNSLAGVPEQYF.